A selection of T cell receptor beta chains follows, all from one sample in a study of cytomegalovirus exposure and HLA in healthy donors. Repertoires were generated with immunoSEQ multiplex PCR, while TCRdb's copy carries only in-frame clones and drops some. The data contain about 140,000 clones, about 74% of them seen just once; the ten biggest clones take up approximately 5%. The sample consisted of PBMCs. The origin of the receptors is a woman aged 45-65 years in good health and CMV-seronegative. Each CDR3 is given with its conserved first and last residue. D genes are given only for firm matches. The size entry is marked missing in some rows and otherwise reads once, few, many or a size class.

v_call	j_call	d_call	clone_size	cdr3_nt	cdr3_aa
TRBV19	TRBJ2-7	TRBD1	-	TGTGCCAGTAGTGAGGGCAGGGGGCCTCTCGAGCAGTACTTC	CASSEGRGPLEQYF
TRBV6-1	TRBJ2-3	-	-	TGTGCCAGCAGTGTAGAGTTTCTTAGCACAGATACGCAGTATTTT	CASSVEFLSTDTQYF
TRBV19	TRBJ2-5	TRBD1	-	TGTGCCAGTAGCCTCGGGACAGGGTTAGGGGAGACCCAGTACTTC	CASSLGTGLGETQYF
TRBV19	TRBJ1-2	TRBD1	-	TGTGCCAGTAGTCCCGGACAGGGGGCGAGAGGCTACACCTTC	CASSPGQGARGYTF
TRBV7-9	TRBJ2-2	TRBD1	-	TGTGCCAGCAGCCGACAGGGAAACACCGGGGAGCTGTTTTTT	CASSRQGNTGELFF
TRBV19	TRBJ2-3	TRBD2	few	TGTGCCAGTAGTACTCTAGCGGGGGGGCTTACAGATACGCAGTATTTT	CASSTLAGGLTDTQYF
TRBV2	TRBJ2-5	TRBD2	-	TGTGCCAGCGGGGGAGGGCGTGAGGTGGGCCAGTACTTC	CASGGGREVGQYF
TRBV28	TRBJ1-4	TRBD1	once	TGTGCCAGCAGTTTGGACAGGGGATTTAATGAAAAACTGTTTTTT	CASSLDRGFNEKLFF
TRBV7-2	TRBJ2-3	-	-	TGTGCCAGCAGCTTTTCCGGCCGGGGGACAGATACGCAGTATTTT	CASSFSGRGTDTQYF
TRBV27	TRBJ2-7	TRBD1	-	TGTGCCAGCAGTTTATCGACGACAGGGACCTACGAGCAGTACTTC	CASSLSTTGTYEQYF
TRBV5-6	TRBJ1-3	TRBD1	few	TGTGCCAGCAGCTGGAGGACAGGGTCGGGAGGAAACACCATATATTTT	CASSWRTGSGGNTIYF